This T cell receptor beta chain stems from a study of immune heterogeneity within non-small cell lung tumors (dated by TCRdb to 2016 to 2019). General notes on the study: By histology, a few squamous cell carcinomas, 9 to 11 non-squamous carcinomas and 1 tumor not otherwise specified were included. Transcriptome data were available for just about 40 loci from around twelve patients, whereas TCR repertoire analysis spanned under 65 tumor loci from roughly 16 patients. To look at intratumoral immune heterogeneity, the study ran whole-exome sequencing, RNA-seq and TCR beta repertoire sequencing on several spatially distinct regions taken from every NSCLC tumor. Neoantigen binding to each patient's HLA alleles was predicted with netMHCpan-3.0 for mutant peptides of 8 to 11 amino acids.

Summary of the overall study and its limitations: Individual patients mostly had different high-frequency TCR beta clonotypes. Local T-cell repertoire clonality showed a statistically significant but moderate positive correlation with local tumor mutational burden (R about 0.35). Within a given patient, the same dominant CDR3B clonotypes showed up repeatedly across loci, although different tumor locations also carried unique high-frequency clones.

The TCR beta CDR3 region was amplified with a multiplex PCR system whose first round ran for 9 to 11 cycles using 32 V-gene forward primers and 13 J-gene reverse primers. A QIAGEN Multiplex PCR Kit was used for first-round PCR, and the primer sequences were filed in Chinese patent CN105087789A. Illumina universal primers were added in a second PCR round performed with the Phusion High-Fidelity PCR Kit. Paired-end sequencing of TCR libraries was carried out on the Illumina HiSeq X Ten platform at a read length of 151 bp. Per the authors' processing: Cutadapt removed reads without multiplex PCR primers, PEAR merged read pairs, and MiXCR with default settings called CDR3 regions. Repertoire diversity was assessed by Shannon entropy, and clonality was calculated as one minus the Shannon entropy divided by the ln of the count of productive unique sequences. Dominant or high-frequency T-cell clones were defined as clonotypes at frequencies of at least 0.5%. TCRdb reanalyzed the raw reads on its own, using fastp at Q25 for trimming and MiXCR for clone calling, and kept in-frame beta chains. Every distinct CDR3 protein forms one entry, paired with its most common genes and DNA. The V and J calls and clone size come from TCRdb's table, not from the authors' own analysis. For this sample the table gives roughly 3,100 distinct CDR3 sequences, of which roughly two fifths were detected only once. The top ten constitute approximately 15% of the sample.

The TCR template was genomic DNA extracted from bulk tumor tissue, and 600 ng of gDNA was amplified for each sample. During surgery, multiple biopsies were taken from each primary tumor and placed as far apart as possible within the tumor mass. The study cohort was described as untreated and was composed of newly diagnosed NSCLC cases undergoing curative surgery. The donor group was made up of approximately 16 newly diagnosed non-small cell lung cancer patients undergoing surgery with curative intent. A couple of independent pathologists reviewed the resected tumor masses. Only DNA and RNA samples of high quality went on to sequencing. Germline trimming: 3 bases from V, 4 bases from J; junction bases outside gene matches: 4. From its cysteine to its phenylalanine, the CDR3 spans 15 amino acids. Only the CDR3 portion is preserved as DNA: 45 bases, with reading frame beginning at the first base. CDR1 and CDR2 (SGHTA, FQGNSA) derive from the germline V gene.

As regards this clonotype: Its binding antigen is unknown. Base qualities are not provided; no much larger clone lies one nucleotide away.

This TCR came from a man aged 65 to 79 with non-small cell lung cancer. This chain is built from TRBV7-2 and TRBJ2-2; the central 8 bases match TRBD2. The sample was lung tumor tissue. The DNA reads as follows: TGTGCCAGCAGCTTGGGACTAGTGGCCACCGGGGAGCTGTTTTTT. Its protein is CASSLGLVATGELFF.